A single sample is the source of the 31 T cell receptor beta chains below, sequenced in a study of blood T cell repertoires in COVID-19. TCRdb's copy holds only in-frame clones and misses some; the assay was immunoSEQ multiplex PCR. The table lists 50,000 to 70,000 clones, roughly 76% of them singletons. The material sequenced was peripheral blood. Receptor source: a man in his fifties with active or convalescent COVID-19.

The rearrangement joins TRBV7-9 to TRBJ2-7; 7 bases align to TRBD1. V lost 5 bases to trimming and J lost 0 bases; unmatched junction nucleotides: 4. The length of the CDR3 is 14 residues. Germline assignment: CDR1 SEHNR and CDR2 FQNEAQ (reference sequence). In DNA, the CDR3 is TGTGCCAGCAGCAGTAGGGGGCACTCCTACGAGCAGTACTTC. This gives the protein CASSSRGHSYEQYF.

This clone was recorded once. The gene calls are TRBV5-4 and TRBJ2-3, with D possibly being TRBD2 (6 bases). This CDR3 contains 16 residues. Germline V lookup: CDR1 SGHNT, CDR2 YYREEE (reference sequence). V was pared by 4 bases and J by 2 bases, with 17 bases between. The CDR3: CASSGGSGVLTDTQYF. For the CDR3, the DNA is TGTGCCAGCAGCGGCGGTAGCGGAGTCCTCACAGATACGCAGTATTTT. The full variable domain, rest sourced from reference TRBV5-4 and TRBJ2-3, is ETGVTQSPTHLIKTRGQQVTLRCSSQSGHNTVSWYQQALGQGPQFIFQYYREEENGRGNFPPRFSGLQFPNYSSELNVNALELDDSALYLCASSGGSGVLTDTQYFGPGTRLTVL.

V gene TRBV9 combines with J gene TRBJ1-1, with D uncertain. V dropped 0 bases and J dropped 3 bases, with 9 bases sitting between them. The CDR3 is made up of 14 amino acids. The germline V gene has CDR1 SGDLS and CDR2 YYNGEE. This chain's CDR3 is CASSVAGRDTEAFF. The CDR3 DNA sequence: TGTGCCAGCAGCGTAGCAGGAAGAGACACTGAAGCTTTCTTT.

CDR3 DNA: TGTGCCAGCAGCTTAGGTTCGGCAGGGCGAGAAAAACTGTTTTTT. Translation: CASSLGSAGREKLFF. V gene TRBV7-2 combines with J gene TRBJ1-4; a possible D gene is TRBD1 (5 bases). CDR1 is SGHTA and CDR2 is FQGNSA in the germline V gene. Between the trimmed V and J ends, which lost 1 base and 8 bases, there was a span of 14 bases. This CDR3 spans 15 amino acids.

This chain joins TRBV19 and TRBJ1-5, with a tentative D call TRBD1 (5 bases). The CDR3 extends over 14 amino acids. V was shortened by 6 bases and J by 6 bases, with 15 bases between the two germline ends. The V gene's germline CDR1 is LNHDA and CDR2 SQIVND (reference sequence). The CDR3 is CASSSQSTVQPQHF. As DNA, the CDR3 is TGTGCCAGTAGCTCGCAATCGACAGTTCAGCCCCAGCATTTT.

This rearrangement joins TRBV2 to TRBJ1-5, with a possible D match to TRBD1 (5 bases). V lost 6 bases, J lost 8 bases, and 17 bases lay in between. The CDR3 totals 14 residues. The germline V gene encodes CDR1 SNHLY and CDR2 FYNNEI. In DNA form, the CDR3 reads TGTGCCAGCAGCAAGCGGGAAGGGGAAGAGCCCCAGCATTTT. It yields the protein CASSKREGEEPQHF.

This clone was seen a few times. V usage is TRBV5-1 and J usage is TRBJ1-2; D is ambiguous. V lost 4 bases, J lost 3 bases, and 13 bases lay in between. CDR1 is SGHRS, CDR2 YFSETQ, per germline. The CDR3 runs 14 residues. CDR3 amino acids: CASSPGGDYYGYTF. The DNA of the CDR3 is TGCGCCAGCAGCCCCGGTGGAGACTACTATGGCTACACCTTC.

The J gene is TRBJ2-2, the V gene TRBV5-4, with 7 bases aligning to TRBD2. Trimming cost V 0 bases and J 2 bases; bases outside gene matches: 7. Per the germline V gene, CDR1 is SGHNT and CDR2 is YYREEE (reference sequence). CDR3 length: 17 residues. CDR3 in amino acids: CASSLEAGIINTGELFF. DNA of the CDR3: TGTGCCAGCAGCTTGGAAGCGGGAATCATAAACACCGGGGAGCTGTTTTTT.

V gene TRBV10-3 combines with J gene TRBJ1-6; 7 positions agree with TRBD1. After removal of 6 bases from V and 7 bases from J, the junction contained 6 bases not matched to a gene. This CDR3 spans 14 amino acids. CDR1 is ENHRY, CDR2 SYGVKD, per germline. CDR3 DNA sequence: TGTGCCATCAGGGGGGACAGTACGAATTCACCCCTCCACTTT. This codes for CAIRGDSTNSPLHF.

The chain carries TRBV30 and TRBJ2-3; 7 positions match TRBD2. CDR3 length equals 15 residues. Unmatched junction bases numbered 12, after V lost 0 bases and J lost 9 bases. Germline V gives CDR1 GTSNPN, CDR2 SVGIG (reference sequence). DNA for the CDR3: TGTGCCTGGAGTGTCTCAGCGGGATTTTATGAGACGCAGTATTTT. Its translation: CAWSVSAGFYETQYF.

The gene calls are TRBV28 and TRBJ2-3; 14 bases are a match to TRBD2. The CDR3 runs 19 residues. Germline trimming cut 4 bases from V and 2 bases from J; bases unmatched to any gene: 11. In germline, CDR1 is MDHEN, CDR2 SYDVKM. The DNA for the CDR3 is TGTGCCAGCAGTTCAGACCAGGGACTAGCGGGAGAGTTCACAGATACGCAGTATTTT. Translated, it gives CASSSDQGLAGEFTDTQYF.

This clone was recorded only once. This chain uses TRBV24-1 with TRBJ1-1; 7 bases fit TRBD1. CDR1 and CDR2 from the germline V gene are KGHDR and SFDVKD. The CDR3 is 12 amino acids. V lost 4 bases to trimming and J lost 11 bases; unmatched junction nucleotides: 6. Here the CDR3 reads CATSDRQGKAFF. The CDR3 DNA reads as TGTGCCACCAGTGACCGACAGGGAAAGGCTTTCTTT.

This rearrangement joins TRBV11-1 to TRBJ1-1; D uncertain. Trimming pared 1 base from V and 4 bases from J, leaving 13 bases between. Per the germline V gene, CDR1 is SGHAT and CDR2 is FQDESV (reference sequence). CDR3 size: 15 residues. The CDR3: CASSLEGGFGTEAFF. The CDR3 region has the DNA TGTGCCAGCAGCTTAGAGGGAGGGTTCGGCACTGAAGCTTTCTTT.

This clone was seen a few times. This rearrangement joins TRBV5-1 to TRBJ1-1; D is unclear. This CDR3 region has 12 residues. Germline assignment: CDR1 SGHRS and CDR2 YFSETQ. The V gene lost 3 bases and the J gene lost 4 bases, with 7 bases spanning the gap. CDR3 sequence reads: CASSSGVTEAFF. The CDR3 DNA follows: TGCGCCAGCAGCTCCGGGGTCACTGAAGCTTTCTTT.

V is TRBV19 and J is TRBJ2-3; 10 bases match TRBD2. Unmatched junction bases numbered 11, after V lost 5 bases and J lost 0 bases. This CDR3 is 18 amino acids long. CDR1 LNHDA and CDR2 SQIVND come from the germline V gene (reference sequence). The CDR3 protein is CASSYGLAETDSTDTQYF. Here the CDR3 DNA reads TGTGCCAGTAGTTACGGACTAGCGGAGACCGATAGCACAGATACGCAGTATTTT.

V usage is TRBV6-2 or TRBV6-3 and J usage is TRBJ2-5; D not certain. V was clipped by 1 base and J by 5 bases, with 17 bases between them. Germline V gene data show CDR1 as MNHEY and CDR2 as SVGEGT. This CDR3 has 16 amino acids. The CDR3: CASSYYLGQAFETQYF. The CDR3 DNA reads as TGTGCCAGCAGTTACTATCTTGGGCAGGCCTTTGAGACCCAGTACTTC.

The chain recombines TRBV29-1 with TRBJ2-5, with D tentatively TRBD2 (7 bases). The germline V and J ends were trimmed by 1 base and 5 bases, with 11 bases remaining between them. The CDR3 spans 13 residues. Per the germline V gene, CDR1 is SQVTM and CDR2 is ANQGSEA. This CDR3 is CSVEGGGHETQYF. The DNA of the CDR3 is TGCAGCGTTGAAGGGGGGGGCCACGAGACCCAGTACTTC.

The CDR3 DNA reads as TGTGCCAGTAGCGGGACAGGGGGCCAGGGTCAGCCCCAGCATTTT. The encoded protein is CASSGTGGQGQPQHF. V usage is TRBV19 and J usage is TRBJ1-5; 12 bases map to TRBD1. Looked up from germline, CDR1 is LNHDA and CDR2 is SQIVND (reference sequence). V lost 6 bases to trimming and J lost 6 bases; unmatched junction nucleotides: 6. This CDR3 comprises 15 residues.

In its sample, this clone was seen many times. The rearrangement uses TRBV7-3 and TRBJ1-6; D unresolved. The V end lost 2 bases, the J end lost 8 bases, and 10 bases lay between the germline ends. Germline CDR1 SGHTA, CDR2 FQGTGA. CDR3 size: 14 residues. CDR3 DNA: TGTGCCAGCAGCTTAGTGGGCCAGGATTCACCCCTCCACTTT. It yields the protein CASSLVGQDSPLHF.

This sequence joins TRBV5-1 and TRBJ1-4; 11 bases map to TRBD1. Germline V lookup: CDR1 SGHRS, CDR2 YFSETQ. This CDR3 spans 16 amino acids. V lost 0 bases and J lost 7; bases outside the gene matches: 5. The CDR3 region has the DNA TGCGCCAGCAGCTTGGATTTGGGGACAGGGGGTGAAAAACTGTTTTTT. Protein product: CASSLDLGTGGEKLFF.

V is TRBV2 and J is TRBJ1-5; no clear D. Germline V gene data show CDR1 as SNHLY and CDR2 as FYNNEI. CDR3 length equals 14 residues. V was pared by 2 bases and J by 5 bases, with 10 bases between. The CDR3 here is CASSEISYDQPQHF. The CDR3 DNA reads as TGTGCCAGCAGTGAAATTTCCTATGATCAGCCCCAGCATTTT.

V and J are TRBV5-6 and TRBJ2-7; 10 nucleotides align to TRBD1. The germline V gene encodes CDR1 SGHDT and CDR2 YYEEEE. There are 15 residues in the CDR3. V lost 1 base and J lost 5; bases outside the gene matches: 6. The CDR3 region is CASSLKGTGVDEQYF. The CDR3, as DNA: TGTGCCAGCAGCTTGAAAGGGACAGGGGTCGACGAGCAGTACTTC.

CDR3 amino acids: CASSSGFWGTGSGANVLTF. The CDR3, as DNA: TGCGCCAGCAGCTCTGGGTTCTGGGGGACAGGCTCTGGGGCCAACGTCCTGACTTTC. This chain connects TRBV5-1 to TRBJ2-6; 8 nucleotides line up with TRBD1. Looked up from germline, CDR1 is SGHRS and CDR2 is YFSETQ. The trim removed 3 bases at V and 0 bases at J, leaving 11 bases unmatched. This CDR3 region has 19 residues.

The chain recombines TRBV15 with TRBJ1-1; 7 nucleotides match TRBD1. CDR3 length: 14 residues. Losses at the gene ends were 4 bases for V and 1 base for J; bases not matched to a gene: 3. Germline-derived CDR1 and CDR2 are LNHNV and YYDKDF (reference sequence). CDR3 protein: CATSTRGTNTEAFF. DNA of the CDR3: TGTGCCACCAGCACCAGGGGGACGAACACTGAAGCTTTCTTT. The variable domain in full, with the rest retrieved from reference TRBV15 and TRBJ1-1, is DAMVIQNPRYQVTQFGKPVTLSCSQTLNHNVMYWYQQKSSQAPKLLFHYYDKDFNNEADTPDNFQSRRPNTSFCFLDIRSPGLGDTAMYLCATSTRGTNTEAFFGQGTRLTVV.

This clone showed up just once. This rearrangement joins TRBV12-3 or TRBV12-4 to TRBJ2-2; no clear D. V lost 3 bases and J 5 bases, leaving 7 bases between the germline ends. There are 13 residues in the CDR3. CDR3 DNA sequence: TGTGCCAGCAGTTTCGGAGTGACCGGGGAGCTGTTTTTT. Its protein product is CASSFGVTGELFF.

The chain employs TRBV4-2 and TRBJ2-1; 7 nucleotides align to TRBD2. Germline V CDR1 and CDR2: LGHNA, YNFKEQ. This CDR3 is 17 amino acids long. V shed 2 bases, J shed 9 bases, and the junction held 16 bases outside the gene matches. CDR3 region: CASSQRGGRGSPGEQFF. CDR3 coding DNA: TGTGCCAGCAGCCAAAGGGGCGGGCGGGGGTCCCCGGGTGAGCAGTTCTTC.

The J gene is TRBJ1-1, the V gene TRBV2; 9 bases are shared with TRBD1. The CDR3 consists of 16 residues. V was pared by 6 bases and J by 1 base, with 9 bases of the junction left unmatched. CDR1 SNHLY and CDR2 FYNNEI come from the germline V gene. CDR3 in amino acids: CASRTDRGGGNTEAFF. The CDR3 region has the DNA TGTGCCAGCAGGACGGACAGGGGTGGGGGGAACACTGAAGCTTTCTTT.

This rearrangement joins TRBV9 to TRBJ1-1; D remains ambiguous. The ends were cut back, 4 bases at V and 0 bases at J, with 7 bases in the middle. The CDR3 is 13 residues long. Looked up from germline, CDR1 is SGDLS and CDR2 is YYNGEE. CDR3 region: CASSTQLNTEAFF. The CDR3, as DNA: TGTGCCAGCAGCACACAGCTGAACACTGAAGCTTTCTTT.

The chain is built from TRBV30 and TRBJ1-4; D is uncertain. With 3 bases removed from V and 5 bases from J, the gap between germline ends came to 13 bases. Germline V gene data show CDR1 as GTSNPN and CDR2 as SVGIG (reference sequence). The CDR3 length is 14 residues. The DNA for the CDR3 is TGTGCCTGGAGCCCTGGAAATAGCAATGAAAAACTGTTTTTT. This sequence encodes CAWSPGNSNEKLFF. Full variable domain (remainder filled in from reference TRBV30 and TRBJ1-4): SQTIHQWPATLVQPVGSPLSLECTVEGTSNPNLYWYRQAAGRGLQLLFYSVGIGQISSEVPQNLSASRPQDRQFILSSKKLLLSDSGFYLCAWSPGNSNEKLFFGSGTQLSVL.

The chain couples TRBV2 to TRBJ2-3; TRBD2 matches 7 bases. The CDR3 has 14 residues. The V gene end was trimmed by 4 bases and the J gene end by 5 bases; junction bases not matched to a gene: 6. Per the germline V gene, CDR1 is SNHLY and CDR2 is FYNNEI. In nucleotides, the CDR3 is TGTGCCAGCAGTGGTGGAGGGGAGGGAGATACGCAGTATTTT. It encodes CASSGGGEGDTQYF.

DNA for the CDR3: TGTGCCAGCAGCGAGCGGCAGGCGGGCAATCAGCCCCAGCATTTT. The encoded protein is CASSERQAGNQPQHF. The chain links TRBV2 to TRBJ1-5; D gene unclear. This CDR3 contains 15 residues. Looked up from germline, CDR1 is SNHLY and CDR2 is FYNNEI. Trimming took off 6 bases at V and 2 bases at J, with 14 bases between the two ends.